A selection of T cell receptor beta chains follows, all from one sample in a study of T cell responses to AZD1222 COVID-19 vaccine. The table came from immunoSEQ multiplex PCR; TCRdb's copy has only in-frame clones and leaves some out. The sample carries 150,000 or so clones, approximately 90% recorded once. The starting material was peripheral blood, obtained 28 days after the second AZD1222 dose. These receptors all stem from an adult who received the AZD1222 COVID-19 vaccine. Both conserved end residues are part of each CDR3. A D gene is named only where the DNA matches it firmly. Size tells how often a clone was seen (once, few, many) or the class of an expanded clone, and some rows leave it out.

NA TRBJ1-5 TRBV9 TRBD1 CASSLTDRPYQPQHF TGTGCCAGCAGCCTAACGGACAGGCCTTATCAGCCCCAGCATTTT
NA TRBJ1-5 TRBV20-1 NA CSASYPGLNQPQHF TGCAGTGCTAGTTATCCAGGTCTGAATCAGCCCCAGCATTTT
NA TRBJ2-3 TRBV9 NA CASSAYDTQYF TGTGCCAGCAGCGCATACGATACGCAGTATTTT
NA TRBJ1-1 TRBV6-5 NA CASSYSIMNTEAFF TGTGCCAGCAGTTACTCCATCATGAACACTGAAGCTTTCTTT
once TRBJ1-5 TRBV4-2 NA CASSQSKGKSNQPQHF TGTGCCAGCAGCCAGTCTAAGGGGAAGAGCAATCAGCCCCAGCATTTT
NA TRBJ1-1 TRBV14 TRBD1 CASSSHRGIGTEAFF TGTGCCAGCAGCTCCCACAGGGGAATCGGCACTGAAGCTTTCTTT
NA TRBJ1-3 TRBV7-6 NA CASSSIHHRDSGNTIYF TGTGCCAGCAGCTCGATACACCACAGGGACTCAGGAAACACCATATATTTT
once TRBJ1-4 TRBV6-5 NA CASRTGEKLFF TGTGCCAGCAGGACAGGTGAAAAACTGTTTTTT
NA TRBJ1-5 TRBV6-6 TRBD1 CASSYGQAINQPQHF TGTGCCAGCAGCTACGGACAGGCGATTAATCAGCCCCAGCATTTT
NA TRBJ1-5 TRBV6-4 NA CASSGSQGPYSNQPQHF TGTGCCAGCAGTGGCTCGCAGGGGCCATATAGCAATCAGCCCCAGCATTTT
NA TRBJ2-7 TRBV4-2 TRBD1 CASSQDQGGTGGEQYF TGTGCCAGCAGCCAAGATCAAGGTGGGACAGGGGGCGAGCAGTACTTC
NA TRBJ2-5 TRBV7-6 TRBD1 CASSTNRGKETQYF TGTGCCAGCAGCACGAACAGGGGGAAAGAGACCCAGTACTTC
NA TRBJ2-7 TRBV29-1 NA CSVARTEGYEQYF TGCAGCGTTGCCCGGACGGAAGGCTACGAGCAGTACTTC
NA TRBJ2-1 TRBV25-1 TRBD1 CASSDGTGDYNEQFF TGTGCCAGCAGTGACGGGACAGGGGACTACAATGAGCAGTTCTTC
once TRBJ2-1 TRBV15 TRBD2 CATSLLAGSYNEQFF TGTGCCACCAGCCTACTAGCGGGGTCCTACAATGAGCAGTTCTTC
NA TRBJ1-2 TRBV19 TRBD1 CASNQGGTEYGYTF TGTGCCAGTAACCAGGGGGGGACAGAATATGGCTACACCTTC
NA TRBJ1-1 TRBV6-5 NA CASSPPPSGAFF TGTGCCAGCAGTCCCCCACCATCGGGAGCTTTCTTT
NA TRBJ1-5 TRBV7-2 NA CASSLGPKNQPQHF TGTGCCAGCAGCTTAGGGCCGAAGAATCAGCCCCAGCATTTT
once TRBJ1-6 TRBV14 NA CASSQLTNSPLHF TGTGCCAGCAGCCAGCTGACCAATTCACCCCTCCACTTT
NA TRBJ2-1 TRBV15 TRBD2 CATSFLAGVRNEQFF TGTGCCACCAGCTTTCTGGCGGGGGTCAGAAATGAGCAGTTCTTC
NA TRBJ2-5 TRBV7-7 NA CASSLGGGSGAQETQYF TGTGCCAGCAGCTTAGGGGGGGGCTCAGGGGCTCAAGAGACCCAGTACTTC
few TRBJ1-2 TRBV2 NA CASSVGQGYSYGYTF TGTGCCAGCAGTGTGGGTCAGGGTTATAGCTATGGCTACACCTTC
NA TRBJ1-3 TRBV4-1 NA CASSHQGGDNTIYF TGCGCCAGCAGCCATCAGGGAGGTGACAACACCATATATTTT
NA TRBJ2-5 TRBV24-1 TRBD1 CATSDSTSGGETQYF TGTGCCACCAGTGACTCGACCTCAGGGGGAGAGACCCAGTACTTC
NA TRBJ2-2 TRBV11-3 TRBD1 CASSPGQGRTGELFF TGTGCCAGCAGCCCCGGACAGGGGAGAACCGGGGAGCTGTTTTTT
NA TRBJ1-1 TRBV29-1 NA CSVGSVNTEAFF TGCAGCGTTGGATCGGTGAACACTGAAGCTTTCTTT
NA TRBJ1-2 TRBV15 NA CATSRGADYGYTF TGTGCCACCAGCAGAGGGGCAGATTATGGCTACACCTTC
NA TRBJ1-1 TRBV15 TRBD1 CATSRDHRGEAFF TGTGCCACCAGCAGAGATCACAGGGGTGAAGCTTTCTTT
NA TRBJ2-7 TRBV19 TRBD1 CASSWTGGSYEQYF TGTGCCAGTTCCTGGACAGGGGGCTCCTACGAGCAGTACTTC
NA TRBJ2-1 TRBV19 NA CASTLAGYNNEQFF TGTGCCAGTACCCTTGCTGGATATAACAATGAGCAGTTCTTC
NA TRBJ1-5 TRBV19 TRBD1 CASSIVQGVRQPQHF TGTGCCAGTAGTATAGTACAGGGGGTTCGACAGCCCCAGCATTTT
NA TRBJ2-7 TRBV6-5 NA CASSPGPYEQYF TGTGCCAGCAGCCCAGGTCCCTACGAGCAGTACTTC
NA TRBJ2-1 TRBV6-5 TRBD2 CASSYLAGGPNEQFF TGTGCCAGCAGTTACCTAGCGGGGGGGCCGAATGAGCAGTTCTTC
NA TRBJ2-5 TRBV5-1 NA CASSLSGTPQETQYF TGCGCCAGCAGCTTATCCGGGACGCCTCAAGAGACCCAGTACTTC
NA TRBJ1-2 TRBV5-1 NA CASSVGPWGGRDYGYTF TGCGCCAGCAGCGTAGGTCCCTGGGGGGGACGGGACTATGGCTACACCTTC
NA TRBJ1-1 TRBV6-6 TRBD1 CASREGQGGMNTEAFF TGTGCCAGCAGGGAGGGACAGGGTGGTATGAACACTGAAGCTTTCTTT
NA TRBJ1-1 TRBV6-5 NA CASSPRVNTEAFF TGTGCCAGCAGCCCCAGGGTGAACACTGAAGCTTTCTTT
NA TRBJ1-2 TRBV4-1 TRBD1 CASSLWTGNYGYTF TGCGCCAGCAGCCTCTGGACAGGGAACTATGGCTACACCTTC
NA TRBJ2-1 TRBV4-1 NA CASSQEVLSYNEQFF TGCGCCAGCAGCCAAGAGGTCCTCTCCTACAATGAGCAGTTCTTC
NA TRBJ2-4 TRBV7-9 NA CASSRLEGLAKNIQYF TGTGCCAGCAGCCGACTGGAGGGACTAGCCAAAAACATTCAGTACTTC
once TRBJ1-6 TRBV3-1/TRBV3-2 NA CASSQFPGLNSPLHF TGTGCCAGCAGCCAATTCCCGGGACTAAATTCACCCCTCCACTTT
NA TRBJ2-5 TRBV7-9 NA CASSFQETQYF TGTGCCAGCAGCTTTCAAGAGACCCAGTACTTC
NA TRBJ2-5 TRBV9 NA CASSVGARSSWETQYF TGTGCCAGCAGCGTAGGGGCGAGATCTTCGTGGGAGACCCAGTACTTC